The clone carrying this T cell receptor beta chain came up many times. What it binds is unknown. This record comes from a study of glioma-infiltrating T cells. Study-level findings and limits: Tissue-blood divergence was below expectation in non-neoplastic patients, above in gliomas. CDR3 overlap between tissue and blood was very small.

The iRepertoire nested amplicon-rescue multiplex PCR amplified TCR alpha and beta CDR3s from RNA. Tissue mRNA or PBMC total RNA, 100-400 ng, went into one-step reverse transcription and amplification. TCRdb called the multiplex PCR reads again in MiXCR, with one record for every CDR3 protein. Of 44,000 or so distinct CDR3 sequences in the sample, more than 20% are singletons; the top ten hold approximately 6.4%. The V gene lost 0 bases and the J gene lost 3 bases, with 8 bases spanning the gap. Germline V CDR1 and CDR2: ENHRY, SYGVKD. The CDR3 extends over 14 amino acids. The specimen was glioma tissue, nonneoplastic brain tissue, or PBMCs (not recorded which). This receptor was taken from a human donor with low-grade glioma or glioblastoma, undergoing nonglioma brain surgery, or in good health (not recorded which). V is TRBV10-3 and J is TRBJ1-1; D is unresolved. CDR3 coding DNA: TGTGCCATCAGTGAGTCAAATGTCCACACTGAAGCTTTCTTT. This encodes CAISESNVHTEAFF.